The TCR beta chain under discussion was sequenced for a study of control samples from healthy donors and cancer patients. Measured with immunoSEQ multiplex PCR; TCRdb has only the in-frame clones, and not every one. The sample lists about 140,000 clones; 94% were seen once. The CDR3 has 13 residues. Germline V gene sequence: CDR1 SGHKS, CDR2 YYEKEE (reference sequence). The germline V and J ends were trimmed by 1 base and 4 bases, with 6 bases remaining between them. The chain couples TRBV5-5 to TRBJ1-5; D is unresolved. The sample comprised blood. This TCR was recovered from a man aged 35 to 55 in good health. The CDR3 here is CASSLTINQPQHF. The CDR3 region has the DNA TGTGCCAGCAGCTTGACCATTAATCAGCCCCAGCATTTT.